Each of the 21 T cell receptor beta chains below was sequenced from the same sample in a study of OX40 agonist ivuxolimab in advanced cancers. Assay: immunoSEQ multiplex PCR; the TCRdb copy retains only in-frame clones and omits some. This table holds approximately 84,000 clones, around 85% found once. The material sequenced was CD4+ or CD8+ T cells sorted from blood, taken in a trial of the OX40 agonist ivuxolimab. These receptors all come from an adult with an advanced solid tumor such as melanoma, head and neck, liver or kidney cancer.

The chain uses TRBV7-2 and TRBJ1-4, with 8 bases that match TRBD1. V lost 1 base, J lost 4 bases, and 5 bases stayed unmatched. The CDR3 totals 16 residues. Germline CDR1 SGHTA, CDR2 FQGNSA. The CDR3 DNA reads as TGTGCCAGCAGCTTAGTTCCTGGACAGGGTAATGAAAAACTGTTTTTT. It is translated as CASSLVPGQGNEKLFF.

The rearrangement uses TRBV4-1 and TRBJ1-1; D is ambiguous. This CDR3 spans 12 amino acids. V was pared by 0 bases and J by 7 bases, with 6 bases between. Germline CDR1 is MGHRA and CDR2 is YSYEKL. The CDR3 reads CASSQDRVEAFF. The DNA for the CDR3 is TGCGCCAGCAGCCAAGATCGTGTTGAAGCTTTCTTT.

J is TRBJ1-3 and V is TRBV11-2, with 8 nucleotides matching TRBD1. Germline V gives CDR1 SGHAT, CDR2 FQNNGV. The V and J ends lost 1 base and 0 bases, in that order; junction bases with no gene match: 5. This CDR3 is built from 17 residues. CDR3 region: CASSLGTGTGSGNTIYF. The CDR3 nucleotides are TGTGCCAGCAGCTTAGGGACCGGGACAGGCTCTGGAAACACCATATATTTT.

V and J are TRBV6-1 and TRBJ2-3; 14 bases fit TRBD2. CDR3 length: 15 amino acids. V shed 6 bases and J 6 bases; nucleotides not matched to a gene: 5. Germline values: CDR1 MNHNS, CDR2 SASEGT. CDR3 sequence: CASSQGLAGEDTQYF. The CDR3 DNA reads as TGTGCCAGCAGCCAGGGACTAGCGGGGGAGGATACGCAGTATTTT.

The chain couples TRBV30 to TRBJ1-6; D remains unclear. Trimming took off 0 bases at V and 7 bases at J, with 10 bases between the two ends. Looked up from germline, CDR1 is GTSNPN and CDR2 is SVGIG (reference sequence). The CDR3 length is 14 residues. In DNA form, the CDR3 reads TGTGCCTGGAGTGTGGGGTTAACGAATTCACCCCTCCACTTT. Residues: CAWSVGLTNSPLHF.

The chain uses TRBV7-6 and TRBJ2-3, with a weak D call TRBD1 (5 bases). Trimming cost V 1 base and J 6 bases, with 8 bases left between them. CDR1 SGHVS and CDR2 FNYEAQ come from the germline V gene. This CDR3 comprises 13 residues. The CDR3 DNA reads as TGTGCCAGCAGCTTAGTGGGGCCCGATACGCAGTATTTT. Residues: CASSLVGPDTQYF.

The chain employs TRBV7-2 and TRBJ1-2; 10 positions agree with TRBD1. In germline, CDR1 is SGHTA, CDR2 FQGNSA. This CDR3 comprises 17 residues. The V gene end was trimmed by 0 bases and the J gene end by 4 bases; junction bases not matched to a gene: 8. The chain's CDR3 is CASSLAFRRDRGYGYTF. CDR3 DNA: TGTGCCAGCAGCTTAGCGTTCAGACGGGACAGGGGCTATGGCTACACCTTC.

The chain couples TRBV11-2 to TRBJ1-5, with D perhaps matching TRBD1 (5 bases). The CDR3 runs 14 residues. Looked up from germline, CDR1 is SGHAT and CDR2 is FQNNGV. V was cut by 1 base and J by 5 bases, with 9 bases left in between. CDR3 sequence reads: CASSLVGAHQPQHF. The CDR3 DNA is TGTGCCAGCAGCTTAGTTGGGGCTCATCAGCCCCAGCATTTT.

The gene calls are TRBV10-2 and TRBJ2-5; 13 bases map to TRBD2. CDR3 length: 14 residues. Germline CDR1 reads WSHSY; CDR2 reads SAAADI. V shed 7 bases and J 5 bases; nucleotides not matched to a gene: 4. The CDR3, as DNA: TGCGCCAGCAAACTAGCGGGGGGGCGGGAGACCCAGTACTTC. Amino acids: CASKLAGGRETQYF.

The chain joins TRBV29-1 to TRBJ1-1; 7 nucleotides agree with TRBD1. CDR3 length: 14 amino acids. V shed 7 bases and J 1 base; nucleotides not matched to a gene: 9. Germline CDR1 is SQVTM and CDR2 is ANQGSEA. The CDR3 sequence: CSGRQGLGNTEAFF. The CDR3 DNA follows: TGCAGCGGTCGACAGGGATTAGGGAACACTGAAGCTTTCTTT.

The rearrangement uses TRBV28 and TRBJ2-7; 9 nucleotides agree with TRBD1. V lost 5 bases to trimming and J lost 4 bases; unmatched junction nucleotides: 12. CDR1 is MDHEN, CDR2 SYDVKM, per germline. The CDR3 totals 16 residues. The CDR3 spells CASSTYRGRKNYEQYF. Written as DNA, the CDR3 is TGTGCCAGCAGTACTTACAGGGGGCGCAAGAATTACGAGCAGTACTTC.

The CDR3 nucleotides read TGCGCCAGCAGCTTGTATTATGAGCAGTTCTTC. Its translation is CASSLYYEQFF. The chain couples TRBV5-1 to TRBJ2-1; no firm D call. CDR1 is SGHRS, CDR2 YFSETQ, per germline. Trimming pared 1 base from V and 8 bases from J, leaving 4 bases between. The CDR3 extends over 11 amino acids. The full variable domain, with the rest looked up from reference TRBV5-1 and TRBJ2-1, is KAGVTQTPRYLIKTRGQQVTLSCSPISGHRSVSWYQQTPGQGLQFLFEYFSETQRNKGNFPGRFSGRQFSNSRSEMNVSTLELGDSALYLCASSLYYEQFFGPGTRLTVL.

The rearrangement uses TRBV5-4 and TRBJ2-7, with D possibly being TRBD1 (6 bases). Germline CDR1 reads SGHNT; CDR2 reads YYREEE (reference sequence). V shed 4 bases and J shed 2 bases, with 16 bases lying between them. The CDR3 totals 15 residues. The CDR3 bases are TGTGCCAGCAGCCCCCAACCGGACAGACCCTACGAGCAGTACTTC. This gives the protein CASSPQPDRPYEQYF.

V gene TRBV27 combines with J gene TRBJ1-1; no firm D call. Germline CDR1 and CDR2: MNHEY and SMNVEV (reference sequence). CDR3 length: 16 amino acids. V lost 0 bases and J lost 1, with 12 bases in between. CDR3 amino acids: CASSLSPFSRNTEAFF. CDR3 coding DNA: TGTGCCAGCAGTTTATCCCCGTTCTCACGGAACACTGAAGCTTTCTTT.

The V call is TRBV13, the J call TRBJ2-7, with 8 bases aligning to TRBD1. With 3 bases clipped from V and 4 bases from J, the junction kept 5 bases outside the gene matches. CDR3 length: 14 residues. Germline V gives CDR1 PRHDT, CDR2 FYEKMQ (reference sequence). This chain's CDR3 is CASSFRTGMYEQYF. CDR3 nucleotide sequence: TGTGCCAGCAGCTTCCGGACAGGGATGTACGAGCAGTACTTC.

CDR3 sequence reads: CASSWALAEETQYF. The DNA of the CDR3 is TGTGCCAGCAGCTGGGCACTAGCGGAAGAGACCCAGTACTTC. The V and J genes are TRBV11-2 and TRBJ2-5; 8 bases are a match to TRBD2. The CDR3 totals 14 residues. V was pared by 4 bases and J by 3 bases, with 4 bases of the junction left unmatched. CDR1 and CDR2 from the germline V gene are SGHAT and FQNNGV.

The gene calls are TRBV6-1 and TRBJ2-1; a weak D match, TRBD1 (5 bases). The germline gives CDR1 MNHNS, CDR2 SASEGT. The CDR3 runs to 15 residues. V was cut by 3 bases and J by 6 bases, with 15 bases left in between. The CDR3 DNA reads as TGTGCCAGCAGTGATGGGATCGTGGGGCTCAATGAGCAGTTCTTC. It translates to CASSDGIVGLNEQFF.

V gene TRBV5-1 combines with J gene TRBJ2-7, with TRBD1 identical over 7 bases. This CDR3 has 15 residues. Unmatched junction bases numbered 11, after V lost 2 bases and J lost 6 bases. Germline loops: CDR1 SGHRS, CDR2 YFSETQ. The CDR3 nucleotides are TGCGCCAGCAGCTTTTCGGGACAGACCCTAACCGAGCAGTACTTC. This codes for CASSFSGQTLTEQYF.

The CDR3 nucleotides read TGTGCCAGCAGCGCGGGGAGTATCGAGACCCAGTACTTC. Translating it yields CASSAGSIETQYF. The chain carries TRBV5-6 and TRBJ2-5, with D perhaps TRBD2 (6 bases). The germline V gene has CDR1 SGHDT and CDR2 YYEEEE. The CDR3 length is 13 residues. Trimming took 4 bases from V and 5 from J, leaving 12 bases between them.

This clone has only a few counts. V usage is TRBV19 and J usage is TRBJ2-3; 8 bases line up with TRBD2. Germline CDR1 is LNHDA and CDR2 is SQIVND (reference sequence). This CDR3 has 15 amino acids. V lost 8 bases and J lost 3; bases outside the gene matches: 10. CDR3 sequence reads: CASERGGFQTDTQYF. As DNA, the CDR3 is TGTGCCAGTGAACGGGGGGGATTTCAAACAGATACGCAGTATTTT. The full variable domain, rest sourced from reference TRBV19 and TRBJ2-3, is DGGITQSPKYLFRKEGQNVTLSCEQNLNHDAMYWYRQDPGQGLRLIYYSQIVNDFQKGDIAEGYSVSREKKESFPLTVTSAQKNPTAFYLCASERGGFQTDTQYFGPGTRLTVL.

The DNA for the CDR3 is TGTGCCAGCAGTCCCGGGCGCTACTATGGCTACACCTTC. This translates into CASSPGRYYGYTF. This chain joins TRBV28 and TRBJ1-2; D gene uncertain. Germline V gene data show CDR1 as MDHEN and CDR2 as SYDVKM. Trimming took 5 bases from V and 3 from J, leaving 10 bases between them. The CDR3 is 13 residues long.